These 18 T cell receptor beta chains came from one sample sequenced in a study of cytomegalovirus exposure and HLA in healthy donors. PCR primers comprised 60 Vbeta and 13 Jbeta primers. This table comes from immunoSEQ multiplex PCR, and its TCRdb copy is limited to in-frame clones, with some not included. The sample contains 100,000 or so clones, 74% of which appear only once. The sample consisted of PBMCs. These receptors were obtained from a man in his forties or fifties in good health and CMV-seropositive.

J is TRBJ2-2 and V is TRBV25-1; 10 positions match TRBD1. The CDR3 sequence is 15 residues long. V lost 5 bases, J lost 5 bases, and 5 bases stayed unmatched. The V gene's germline CDR1 is MGHDK and CDR2 SYGVNS. The CDR3 sequence: CASSRQGAGTGELFF. The CDR3 DNA follows: TGTGCCAGCAGTCGACAGGGGGCTGGGACCGGGGAGCTGTTTTTT.

The rearrangement joins TRBV4-1 to TRBJ2-3; 11 bases are shared with TRBD2. The CDR3 runs to 17 residues. Germline loops: CDR1 MGHRA, CDR2 YSYEKL. J lost 4 bases, V lost 0 bases, and 6 bases had no gene match. CDR3 loop: CASSQDGSGGASDTQYF. The CDR3 nucleotides read TGCGCCAGCAGCCAAGATGGTAGCGGGGGGGCCTCAGATACGCAGTATTTT.

This rearrangement joins TRBV10-3 to TRBJ2-1, with a possible D match to TRBD1 (6 bases). The CDR3 is made up of 15 amino acids. Trimming removed 5 bases from V and 0 bases from J, with 11 bases in between. Germline V gene lookup returns CDR1 ENHRY and CDR2 SYGVKD. In DNA, the CDR3 is TGTGCCATCAGTACGGACAGCAGCTCCTACAATGAGCAGTTCTTC. The encoded protein is CAISTDSSSYNEQFF.

This sequence joins TRBV7-6 and TRBJ2-3; TRBD2 matches 8 bases. With 5 bases clipped from V and 3 bases from J, the junction kept 16 bases outside the gene matches. Germline V gene data show CDR1 as SGHVS and CDR2 as FNYEAQ. The CDR3 is made up of 18 amino acids. CDR3 coding DNA: TGTGCCAGCAGCCAGGCCTCTGGCGGGGGGATTGGAACAGATACGCAGTATTTT. The encoded protein is CASSQASGGGIGTDTQYF.

V and J are TRBV7-9 and TRBJ1-4; tentative D call: TRBD1 (5 bases). From germline, CDR1 is SEHNR and CDR2 FQNEAQ (reference sequence). V was cut by 2 bases and J by 7 bases, with 11 bases left in between. The length of the CDR3 is 14 residues. CDR3 sequence (DNA): TGTGCCAGCAGCTTATGGGGCCCCCGTGAAAAACTGTTTTTT. Encoded protein: CASSLWGPREKLFF. The full variable domain, rest sourced from reference TRBV7-9 and TRBJ1-4, is DTGVSQNPRHKITKRGQNVTFRCDPISEHNRLYWYRQTLGQGPEFLTYFQNEAQLEKSRLLSDRFSAERPKGSFSTLEIQRTEQGDSAMYLCASSLWGPREKLFFGSGTQLSVL.

A note on this clone: It may be a read error: a sequence one base away is much more abundant. The V gene is TRBV5-4, the J gene TRBJ1-1; D not certain. The CDR3 has 14 amino acids. V gave up 4 bases and J gave up 3 bases, with 13 bases separating them. Germline V gene data show CDR1 as SGHNT and CDR2 as YYREEE (reference sequence). The CDR3 coding sequence is TGTGCCAGCAGCCAAGAACTCGTCCACACTGAAGCTTTCTTT. Translating gives CASSQELVHTEAFF.

The chain employs TRBV7-9 and TRBJ2-1, with 8 positions matching TRBD2. The CDR3 is 15 residues long. CDR1 is SEHNR, CDR2 FQNEAQ, per germline (reference sequence). V shed 5 bases, J shed 6 bases, and the junction held 9 bases outside the gene matches. CDR3 amino acids: CASSILGRAINEQFF. DNA for the CDR3: TGTGCCAGCAGCATTCTCGGGAGGGCCATCAATGAGCAGTTCTTC.

The V gene is TRBV27, the J gene TRBJ1-1; 10 bases match TRBD1. The CDR3 sequence is 14 residues long. The germline V gene has CDR1 MNHEY and CDR2 SMNVEV (reference sequence). V trimming: 4 bases; J trimming: 4 bases; junction bases outside the gene matches: 3. Written as DNA, the CDR3 is TGTGCCAGCAGTTCGACAGGGGGCGGCACTGAAGCTTTCTTT. Translation: CASSSTGGGTEAFF.

CDR3 DNA sequence: TGCGCCAGCAGCCAAGAGAAGCGGTGGGGCACAGATACGCAGTATTTT. This codes for CASSQEKRWGTDTQYF. The V call is TRBV4-1, the J call TRBJ2-3; weak D call: TRBD2 (5 bases). Trimming stripped 0 bases from V and 1 base from J, with 11 bases between. The germline gives CDR1 MGHRA, CDR2 YSYEKL. The CDR3 loop spans 16 amino acids.

This chain links TRBV2 with TRBJ1-5; 8 bases fit TRBD1. The V segment lost 6 bases and the J segment 7 bases; nucleotides outside the gene matches: 8. The germline V gene has CDR1 SNHLY and CDR2 FYNNEI. The CDR3 spans 14 residues. The CDR3 DNA follows: TGTGCCAGCAGCAGGACAGGGACAAAACAGCCCCAGCATTTT. Translation: CASSRTGTKQPQHF.

The V and J genes are TRBV4-1 and TRBJ1-3; D gene ambiguous. The V gene's germline CDR1 is MGHRA and CDR2 YSYEKL. V was trimmed by 5 bases and J by 3 bases, leaving 8 bases between them. The CDR3 contains 13 residues. The CDR3, as DNA: TGCGCCAGCAGCGTTCCTTTTGGAAACACCATATATTTT. Amino acids: CASSVPFGNTIYF.

As regards this clone: Other nucleotide sequences in the sample specify the same CDR3. V gene TRBV5-1 combines with J gene TRBJ2-3; 7 bases fit TRBD1. The CDR3 sequence is 14 residues long. From germline, CDR1 is SGHRS and CDR2 YFSETQ. V was pared by 7 bases and J by 3 bases, with 8 bases of the junction left unmatched. The CDR3 protein is CASGRQGETDTQYF. The CDR3 DNA reads as TGCGCCAGCGGGAGACAGGGTGAAACAGATACGCAGTATTTT.

The rearrangement links TRBV6-1 to TRBJ1-2, with D perhaps TRBD1 (5 bases). V dropped 7 bases and J dropped 1 base, with 16 bases sitting between them. This CDR3 is 15 amino acids long. From germline, CDR1 is MNHNS and CDR2 SASEGT. CDR3 nucleotide sequence: TGTGCCAGCATTCAAACGGCTCAGGGTAACTATGGCTACACCTTC. Translation: CASIQTAQGNYGYTF.

Turning to this clone: This sample also contains other DNA sequences that code for the same CDR3. V gene TRBV2 combines with J gene TRBJ1-5; no clear D gene. This CDR3 spans 13 amino acids. The ends were cut back, 7 bases at V and 7 bases at J, with 14 bases in the middle. The V gene's germline CDR1 is SNHLY and CDR2 FYNNEI. CDR3 nucleotides: TGTGCCAGCAAGCTTATCGGGAACCAGCCCCAGCATTTT. As protein: CASKLIGNQPQHF.

This clone was seen more than once but under ten times. This rearrangement joins TRBV6-5 to TRBJ1-2; 7 bases match TRBD1. Germline lookup yields CDR1 MNHEY and CDR2 SVGAGI. The V gene end was trimmed by 6 bases and the J gene end by 4 bases; junction bases not matched to a gene: 5. This CDR3 comprises 13 residues. The CDR3: CASRRGPVYGYTF. CDR3 DNA sequence: TGTGCCAGCAGAAGGGGGCCCGTCTATGGCTACACCTTC.

The chain has TRBV9 and TRBJ1-6, with no clear D. CDR1 and CDR2 (germline): SGDLS, YYNGEE. V lost 3 bases, J lost 7 bases, and 8 bases lay in between. The CDR3 runs 13 residues. CDR3 sequence: CASSAVRNSPLHF. The DNA of the CDR3 is TGTGCCAGCAGCGCCGTACGGAATTCACCCCTCCACTTT.

This clone was seen a single time. The chain combines TRBV18 with TRBJ2-7; 14 nucleotides match TRBD2. This CDR3 is built from 16 residues. The ends lost 2 bases at V and 5 bases at J; junction bases unmatched: 5. The germline V gene encodes CDR1 KGHSH and CDR2 LQKENI. The CDR3 loop reads CASSPERGLAGDEQYF. The DNA of the CDR3 is TGTGCCAGCTCACCAGAGCGGGGACTAGCGGGAGACGAGCAGTACTTC.

This clone was recorded only once. The chain recombines TRBV5-4 with TRBJ1-3, with 7 positions matching TRBD1. The CDR3 consists of 18 residues. Germline-derived CDR1 and CDR2 are SGHNT and YYREEE (reference sequence). V trimming: 3 bases; J trimming: 4 bases; junction bases outside the gene matches: 16. As DNA, the CDR3 is TGTGCCAGCAGCTCCGCCCCGACAGGGACCCTGTCGGGAAACACCATATATTTT. This sequence encodes CASSSAPTGTLSGNTIYF.